What follows are 8 T cell receptor beta chains derived from one specimen sequenced in a study of T cells in Graves' hyperthyroidism and ophthalmopathy. The TCR beta CDR3 regions underwent amplification using RNA transcripts as the source. The TCR CDR3 was amplified in a first-round RT-PCR using the HTBI primer set. MiXCR was run by TCRdb on the multiplex PCR reads, yielding one entry per CDR3 protein. The data contain about 560,000 distinct CDR3 sequences, 46% of them singletons. Material: peripheral blood or thyroid tissue (not recorded which). These receptors originate from a woman between 18 and 30 years old with Graves' hyperthyroidism.

The CDR3: CASSNSGSTKAFF. Written as DNA, the CDR3 is TGTGCCAGTAGTAACTCGGGATCCACCAAAGCTTTCTTT. The chain links TRBV19 to TRBJ1-1; D gene ambiguous. The V gene's germline CDR1 is LNHDA and CDR2 SQIVND (reference sequence). Trimming cost V 4 bases and J 9 bases, with 15 bases left between them. CDR3 length: 13 amino acids.

Of note for this clonotype: A read error may produce the germline difference seen at one junction end. The V gene is TRBV2, the J gene TRBJ1-1, with 10 positions matching TRBD1. Per germline, CDR1 SNHLY and CDR2 FYNNEI. CDR3 size: 15 residues. The CDR3 DNA follows: TGCGCCAGCACCTACTCCGGGACAGGGGACACTGAAGCTTTCTTT. Encoded protein: CASTYSGTGDTEAFF.

This clonotype was observed a single time. This chain links TRBV29-1 with TRBJ2-6; the D gene could be TRBD1 or TRBD2 (6 bases each). CDR1 and CDR2 (germline): SQVTM, ANQGSEA. The CDR3 runs to 12 residues. The ends were cut back, 1 base at V and 11 bases at J, with 9 bases in the middle. CDR3 sequence: CSVEVGGYVLTF. The CDR3 bases are TGCAGCGTTGAAGTGGGGGGCTACGTCCTGACTTTC.

About this clonotype itself: At one of its ends the junction is not consistent with the germline gene, which may arise from a read error. The chain carries TRBV7-6 and TRBJ2-7, with D uncertain. Germline V lookup: CDR1 SGHVS, CDR2 FNYEAQ. CDR3 size: 14 residues. In DNA, the CDR3 is TGCGCCAGCAGCCACTCGGCCACCTCCTACGAGAAGTACTTC. It is translated as CASSHSATSYEKYF.

The CDR3 sequence is CASSKISGQQETQYF. The CDR3 DNA reads TGTGCCAGCAGCAAGATCTCGGGGCAGCAAGAGACCCAGTACTTC. V is TRBV7-8 and J is TRBJ2-5; D may be TRBD1 or TRBD2 (5 bases each). The V end lost 5 bases, the J end lost 2 bases, and 15 bases lay between the germline ends. This CDR3 is 15 amino acids long. CDR1 and CDR2 (germline): SGHVS, FQNEAQ. The full variable domain, rest sourced from reference TRBV7-8 and TRBJ2-5, is GAGVSQSPRYKVAKRGQDVALRCDPISGHVSLFWYQQALGQGPEFLTYFQNEAQLDKSGLPSDRFFAERPEGSVSTLKIQRTQQEDSAVYLCASSKISGQQETQYFGPGTRLLVL.

A remark on this clonotype: A much larger clone lies a single base off, so this may be a read error. J is TRBJ2-7 and V is TRBV15; the D is unclear. This CDR3 has 14 amino acids. In germline, CDR1 is LNHNV, CDR2 YYDKDF (reference sequence). CDR3 bases: TGTGCCACCAGCAGAGATAGGCCAGGATACGGGCAGTACTTC. As protein: CATSRDRPGYGQYF.

This chain connects TRBV5-1 to TRBJ1-2; TRBD1 matches at 8 bases. The CDR3 has 14 residues. The V gene end was trimmed by 0 bases and the J gene end by 7 bases; junction bases not matched to a gene: 5. Germline assignment: CDR1 SGHRS and CDR2 YFSETQ. CDR3: CASSLEGQGSGYTF. The CDR3 region has the DNA TGCGCCAGCAGCTTGGAAGGACAGGGATCTGGCTACACCTTC.

Comment on this clonotype: A much larger clone differs from this one at a single base, so this may be a read error. V gene TRBV7-2 combines with J gene TRBJ1-4; 8 nucleotides match TRBD1. The germline CDR1 and CDR2 sequences are SGHTA and FQGNSA. V was pared by 6 bases and J by 6 bases, with 12 bases of the junction left unmatched. This CDR3 contains 16 residues. The chain's CDR3 is CASSTGGSGTDEKLFF. The CDR3 region has the DNA TGTGCCAGCAGTACAGGGGGTAGCGGGACGGATGAAAAACTGTTTTTT.